This T cell receptor beta chain was identified during a study of technical replicates of blood from a handful of donors. Assay: immunoSEQ multiplex PCR; the TCRdb copy retains only in-frame clones and omits some. Of 99,000 or so clones in the sample, about 96% were seen once. This CDR3 is built from 17 residues. The sequence was collected from a human donor in good health. V and J are TRBV21-1 and TRBJ2-4; the table's D gene call, TRBD2, was not cross checked with the DNA. TRBV21-1 represents a pseudogene. The sequenced sample was T cells isolated from PBMCs. CDR3 bases: TGTGCCAGCAGCAATGCCCGGACGGGGGGGGCCAAAAACATTCAGTACTTC. This sequence encodes CASSNARTGGAKNIQYF.